These 23 T cell receptor beta chains share one sample of origin, sequenced in a study of blood T cells in healthy people across ages. Using a J-beta primer mix together with a sample-barcoded 5' primer, a second PCR was run for roughly 6 to 12 cycles. Using its own MiXCR run on the 5' RACE reads, TCRdb lists one record per CDR3 protein. The table includes over 950,000 distinct CDR3 sequences, roughly 50% detected once. Sequencing input: blood. Receptors originate from a woman in her fifties or sixties in good health.

In nucleotides, the CDR3 is TGTGCCAGCAGCCAGGGAGGGACAGGGAGTAGTGGCTACACCTTC. Its protein product is CASSQGGTGSSGYTF. This rearrangement joins TRBV3-1 to TRBJ1-2; TRBD1 aligns across 9 bases. Germline CDR1 is LGHDT and CDR2 is YNNKEL (reference sequence). V was pared by 3 bases and J by 7 bases, with 9 bases of the junction left unmatched. The CDR3 loop spans 15 amino acids.

V is TRBV12-3 or TRBV12-4 and J is TRBJ1-1; weak D call: TRBD1 (5 bases). The CDR3 loop spans 16 amino acids. The germline V and J ends were trimmed by 3 bases and 3 bases, with 17 bases remaining between them. CDR3 sequence reads: CASSLRDLGHDTEAFF. The CDR3 DNA reads TGTGCCAGCAGTTTGAGGGACTTAGGACATGACACTGAAGCTTTCTTT.

This chain joins TRBV27 and TRBJ2-1; the D gene could be TRBD1 or TRBD2 (5 bases each). CDR3 length equals 13 residues. CDR1 and CDR2 from the germline V gene are MNHEY and SMNVEV (reference sequence). V dropped 8 bases and J dropped 9 bases, with 17 bases sitting between them. CDR3 protein: CASRRGAEGEQFF. CDR3 coding DNA: TGTGCCAGCCGCAGAGGGGCCGAGGGTGAGCAGTTCTTC.

The chain combines TRBV10-3 with TRBJ1-5; D is possibly TRBD1 (5 bases). V was cut by 2 bases and J by 4 bases, with 12 bases left in between. The CDR3 extends over 15 amino acids. Germline CDR1 ENHRY, CDR2 SYGVKD. CDR3 nucleotides: TGTGCCATCAGTGAGGGAGGGGACGGTAATCAGCCCCAGCATTTT. It codes for CAISEGGDGNQPQHF.

This chain links TRBV7-2 with TRBJ1-2; D is unresolved. The germline V and J ends were trimmed by 1 base and 4 bases, with 10 bases remaining between them. Germline V lookup: CDR1 SGHTA, CDR2 FQGNSA. The CDR3 is 14 amino acids. In DNA form, the CDR3 reads TGTGCCAGCAGCTTAGGGGTGGGAACCTATGGCTACACCTTC. Translation: CASSLGVGTYGYTF.

The chain employs TRBV6-1 and TRBJ2-1, with 8 bases lining up with TRBD1. Germline lookup yields CDR1 MNHNS and CDR2 SASEGT. The CDR3 totals 18 residues. With 5 bases clipped from V and 8 bases from J, the junction kept 20 bases outside the gene matches. CDR3 in amino acids: CASSRGLSGQGIRDEQFF. DNA for the CDR3: TGTGCCAGCAGTCGAGGTCTTTCTGGACAGGGTATCAGAGATGAGCAGTTCTTC.

V is TRBV6-5 and J is TRBJ1-6, with TRBD1 identical over 8 bases. The CDR3 extends over 15 amino acids. V trimming: 4 bases; J trimming: 7 bases; junction bases outside the gene matches: 6. From germline, CDR1 is MNHEY and CDR2 SVGAGI. CDR3 nucleotide sequence: TGTGCCAGCAGTTTATATGGACAGGGCAATTCACCCCTCCACTTT. Residues: CASSLYGQGNSPLHF.

The chain is built from TRBV7-3 and TRBJ1-1; unclear D gene. V gave up 6 bases and J gave up 6 bases, with 20 bases separating them. Germline-derived CDR1 and CDR2 are SGHTA and FQGTGA. This CDR3 is built from 15 residues. CDR3 amino acids: CASRPDSGNHAEAFF. CDR3 in DNA: TGTGCCAGCAGGCCAGATTCGGGGAATCACGCTGAAGCTTTCTTT.

Worth noting for this clonotype: A read error may account for a junction end that differs from germline. The chain employs TRBV7-2 and TRBJ2-1, with D hard to call. Per germline, CDR1 SGHTA and CDR2 FQGNSA. The CDR3 sequence is 15 residues long. The CDR3 DNA reads TGTGCCAGCAACTTAGATCCAGGTGAATACAATGAGCAGTTCTTC. Its protein product is CASNLDPGEYNEQFF.

This clonotype was detected only once. The CDR3 protein is CASTSHGGSPYEQYF. The CDR3 nucleotides read TGTGCCAGCACATCCCATGGGGGGTCCCCTTACGAGCAGTACTTC. The chain joins TRBV12-3 or TRBV12-4 to TRBJ2-4, with D possibly TRBD2 on 6 matching bases. TRBJ2-7 explains the end of the DNA better; the J call may be wrong. There are 15 residues in the CDR3.

The gene calls are TRBV4-2 and TRBJ2-5; D might be TRBD2 (5 bases). Trimming removed 3 bases at V and 4 bases at J, with 18 bases between. CDR3 size: 16 residues. Germline V gene data show CDR1 as LGHNA and CDR2 as YNFKEQ. The CDR3 region has the DNA TGTGCCAGCAGCCATAGTGTCCAGCGGAACCTAGAGACCCAGTACTTC. Translating it yields CASSHSVQRNLETQYF.

J is TRBJ2-6 and V is TRBV28, with D perhaps TRBD1 or TRBD2 (5 bases each). The CDR3 consists of 16 residues. Trimming left V 5 bases short and J 0 bases short, with 11 bases between. CDR1 is MDHEN, CDR2 SYDVKM, per germline. CDR3 protein: CASSRLGTSGANVLTF. CDR3 coding DNA: TGTGCCAGCAGTCGGCTCGGGACCTCTGGGGCCAACGTCCTGACTTTC.

This clonotype was detected a few times. V and J are TRBV7-9 and TRBJ1-4, with 10 bases lining up with TRBD1. The ends lost 3 bases at V and 8 bases at J; junction bases unmatched: 12. CDR1 and CDR2 (germline): SEHNR, FQNEAQ (reference sequence). The CDR3 is 17 residues long. The CDR3 DNA reads TGTGCCAGCAGCTTTCCGGGACAGGGGCCCGACGAGGAAAAACTGTTTTTT. This gives the protein CASSFPGQGPDEEKLFF.

This clonotype was seen once. V gene TRBV18 combines with J gene TRBJ2-6, with 9 bases identical to TRBD2. This CDR3 has 21 residues. V shed 4 bases, J shed 0 bases, and the junction held 16 bases outside the gene matches. The germline V gene has CDR1 KGHSH and CDR2 LQKENI. The CDR3 protein is CASSLYLLAGLHHSGANVLTF. CDR3 nucleotide sequence: TGTGCCAGCTCACTTTATTTGCTAGCGGGATTACACCACTCTGGGGCCAACGTCCTGACTTTC.

The gene calls are TRBV29-1 and TRBJ2-3; D possibly uses TRBD1 or TRBD2 (6 bases each). The V end lost 1 base, the J end lost 3 bases, and 14 bases lay between the germline ends. The CDR3 contains 15 residues. Germline CDR1 reads SQVTM; CDR2 reads ANQGSEA. The CDR3: CSVEVVGAGTDTQYF. CDR3 in DNA: TGCAGCGTTGAAGTGGTGGGGGCGGGGACAGATACGCAGTATTTT.

The table lists this clonotype with a count of one. This chain uses TRBV7-2 with TRBJ2-4, with a tentative D call TRBD1 (6 bases). Near its end, the DNA agrees better with TRBJ2-7, so the J call may be wrong. Germline V CDR1 and CDR2: SGHTA, FQGNSA. The CDR3 totals 14 residues. Here the CDR3 reads CASSYTGTKYEQYF. CDR3 bases: TGTGCCAGCAGCTATACCGGGACAAAATACGAGCAGTACTTC.

The CDR3 DNA sequence: TGCGCCAGCAGCCAAGAGGGGTTCGGGACCTACGAGCAGTACTTC. It is translated as CASSQEGFGTYEQYF. V is TRBV4-1 and J is TRBJ2-7, with a tentative D call TRBD2 (5 bases). The V gene lost 0 bases and the J gene lost 2 bases, with 11 bases spanning the gap. This CDR3 region has 15 residues. Germline CDR1 reads MGHRA; CDR2 reads YSYEKL.

The rearrangement links TRBV7-9 to TRBJ2-7; a weak D match, TRBD2 (6 bases). The closer fit of TRBJ2-5 to the DNA end suggests the J call may be wrong. The germline gives CDR1 SEHNR, CDR2 FQNEAQ (reference sequence). The CDR3 is 14 amino acids. The DNA of the CDR3 is TGTGCCAGCAGCTCGCTCGGACTAATCGAGACCCAGTACTTC. It encodes CASSSLGLIETQYF.

This clonotype has just one count. The CDR3 does not end in the conserved phenylalanine or tryptophan, so this is likely a read error. This chain uses TRBV5-1 with TRBJ2-5; D gene ambiguous. V dropped 0 bases and J dropped 2 bases, with 14 bases sitting between them. From germline, CDR1 is SGHRS and CDR2 YFSETQ. CDR3 size: 16 residues. The CDR3 protein is CASSLAPWASQETQYV. CDR3 in DNA: TGCGCCAGCAGCTTGGCCCCCTGGGCTTCTCAAGAGACCCAGTACGTC.

For this clonotype: Possible read error: a much larger clone is one base away. The rearrangement uses TRBV7-2 and TRBJ2-7; a weak D match, TRBD1 (6 bases). Germline CDR1 and CDR2: SGHTA and FQGNSA. The CDR3 spans 14 residues. V was clipped by 1 base and J by 2 bases, with 9 bases between them. The CDR3 spells CASSLGDKAYEQYF. CDR3 coding DNA: TGTGCCAGCAGCTTAGGGGACAAGGCCTACGAGCAGTACTTC.

J is TRBJ2-1 and V is TRBV25-1, with 7 bases that match TRBD2. The germline gives CDR1 MGHDK, CDR2 SYGVNS. With V trimmed by 0 bases and J by 10 bases, 3 bases remained unmatched. This CDR3 contains 13 residues. CDR3 amino acids: CASSEYGGREQFF. The CDR3 nucleotides are TGTGCCAGCAGTGAATATGGCGGGAGAGAGCAGTTCTTC.

CDR3 protein: CASSPGASLQETQFF. The CDR3 bases are TGTGCCAGCTCCCCTGGGGCCAGCCTACAAGAGACCCAGTTCTTC. The chain employs TRBV18 and TRBJ2-1, with a weak D call TRBD1 (5 bases). The CDR3 covers 15 residues. Germline loops: CDR1 KGHSH, CDR2 LQKENI. V dropped 6 bases and J dropped 13 bases, with 25 bases sitting between them.

The V call is TRBV2, the J call TRBJ2-4; no clear D gene. This CDR3 region has 12 residues. The ends were cut back, 6 bases at V and 1 base at J, with 4 bases in the middle. CDR1 and CDR2 (germline): SNHLY, FYNNEI. CDR3 DNA sequence: TGTGCCAGCAGGGACGCCAAAAACATTCAGTACTTC. Residues: CASRDAKNIQYF.